The source of this T cell receptor (beta chain) is a study of CD4+ T cells in melanoma. Study findings and constraints: CD8+ T cell, macrophage and B cell function reportedly correlated with neoantigen-specific CD4+ T cells. Neoantigen-specific CD4+ T cells in melanoma reportedly had diverse differentiation states.

V was shortened by 6 bases and J by 6 bases, with 9 bases between the two germline ends. CDR1 and CDR2 (germline): SNHLY, FYNNEI. The CDR3 length is 12 residues. This clone appeared a single time. Its antigen is still unknown. TCRdb's table, derived via immunoSEQ multiplex PCR, lists solely in-frame clones and lacks some. The sample lists around 110,000 clones, about 90% occurring once. The sequence was collected from a human donor with melanoma. This chain links TRBV2 with TRBJ2-4, with D tentatively TRBD1 (6 bases). The sample consisted of peripheral blood. The CDR3 nucleotides are TGTGCCAGCAGCCGGGACACAAACATTCAGTACTTC. Amino acids: CASSRDTNIQYF. Full variable domain (remainder filled in from reference TRBV2 and TRBJ2-4): EPEVTQTPSHQVTQMGQEVILRCVPISNHLYFYWYRQILGQKVEFLVSFYNNEISEKSEIFDDQFSVERPDGSNFTLKIRSTKLEDSAMYFCASSRDTNIQYFGAGTRLSVL.